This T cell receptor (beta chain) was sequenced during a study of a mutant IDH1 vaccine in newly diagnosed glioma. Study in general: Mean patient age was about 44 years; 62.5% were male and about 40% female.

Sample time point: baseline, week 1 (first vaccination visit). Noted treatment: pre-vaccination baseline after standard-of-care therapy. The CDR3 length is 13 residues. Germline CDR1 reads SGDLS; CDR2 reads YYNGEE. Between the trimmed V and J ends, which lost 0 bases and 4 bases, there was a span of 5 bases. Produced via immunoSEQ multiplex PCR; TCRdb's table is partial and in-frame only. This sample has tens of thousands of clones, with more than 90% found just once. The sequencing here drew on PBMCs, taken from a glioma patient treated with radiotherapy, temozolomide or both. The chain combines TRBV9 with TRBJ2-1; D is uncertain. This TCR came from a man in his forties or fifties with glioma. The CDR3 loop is CASSVASYNEQFF. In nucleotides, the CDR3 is TGTGCCAGCAGCGTAGCTAGTTACAATGAGCAGTTCTTC.